The T cell receptor (beta chain) described here comes from a study of blood T cell repertoires in COVID-19. The V and J ends lost 4 bases and 4 bases, in that order; junction bases with no gene match: 8. CDR3 length: 16 amino acids. CDR1 is SGHRS, CDR2 YFSETQ, per germline. TCRdb's table, derived via immunoSEQ multiplex PCR, lists solely in-frame clones and lacks some. The repertoire has more than 450,000 clones, 87% of them found once; the top ten carry about 0.7%. The clonotype was recovered from a woman aged 18 to 35 who had recovered from COVID-19. Sequences were obtained from PBMCs or T cells enriched from blood (not recorded which). This chain connects TRBV5-1 to TRBJ2-3; 11 bases agree with TRBD2. The DNA for the CDR3 is TGCGCCAGCAGCCCGCCACTAGCGGGGGTGGCAGATACGCAGTATTTT. Protein: CASSPPLAGVADTQYF.